The present T cell receptor (beta chain) was sequenced within a study of identical twins (dated by TCRdb to 2016 to 2017). For context, the study as a whole: To test whether fetal clonotypes persist, the study used deep sequencing on TCR alpha and beta repertoires from monozygotic twins, unrelated adults of various ages, and cord blood. To rule out contamination, the twin experiments were replicated at different times with different library preparation protocols. Broad study findings and their caveats: Recombination models systematically underestimated out-of-frame TCR alpha sharing in monozygotic twins but agreed with sharing between unrelated individuals. Because the same donors could not be followed over many years, conclusions were based on cross-sectional statistical analysis. The excess sharing between twins in beta out-of-frame sequences was weaker because fewer shared sequences reduced the signal-to-noise ratio. Fewer insertions were carried by abundant cord blood beta clonotypes; a weaker similar trend was observed in young adult naive repertoires, while no such trend was observed in memory repertoires. Invariant T cells such as MAIT and iNKT could partly confound zero-insertion analyses, although diverse VJ usage argued against such confounding for most clonotypes. Out-of-frame TCR alpha sequences shared between twins showed an excess of low generation-probability sequences compared with coincidental sharing between unrelated individuals.

Every donor was a healthy Caucasian. Details on this clonotype: It lacks a known antigen. Nothing much larger sits one base from this clone, and base qualities are not available.

Trimming at the junction amounts to 1 base on V and 4 bases on J, and the germline ends lie 13 bases apart. For CDR1 and CDR2, the germline V gene (reference sequence) lists LNHNV and YYDKDF. From its cysteine to its phenylalanine, the CDR3 spans 15 amino acids. Left in the record is the CDR3 DNA by itself, 45 bases read in frame from the first base. Library preparation used 5' RACE. Sequencing instrument: Illumina HiSeq 2000. Template switching introduced a universal primer binding site; the final cDNA contained a unique molecular identifier, enabling accurate counting of TCR cDNA molecules. First-strand cDNA for TCR alpha and beta chains was synthesized from specific primers in the conserved constant-segment region. Each cDNA library was double barcoded, with a SMART-Mk sample barcode plus Illumina barcodes, to control for contamination. TruSeq adapter sequences, together with Illumina sample barcodes, were added in two successive PCR steps. The TCR alpha and beta cDNA libraries were sequenced on the Illumina HiSeq platform using custom primers. Per the authors' processing: Unique molecular identifiers were extracted from raw reads with MiGEC, and CDR3 positions were determined with MiXCR. Recombination models were inferred per individual with the repgenHMM and IGoR tools using an EM algorithm. Shared clonotype analysis was performed with the tcR package in R, normalizing sharing by the product of cloneset sizes. To study raw recombination without the effects of thymic and clonal selection, out-of-frame nonproductive sequences were analyzed. TCRdb reprocessed the public reads (quality trimming at Q25 with fastp, clone calling with MiXCR) and kept in-frame beta chains. Merged by CDR3 protein, the rows form single entries marked with the most common genes and DNA. The V and J calls were determined by TCRdb, not by the authors. In this sample the table shows 1.5 million to 2 million distinct CDR3 sequences, more than 30% of which occur a single time. The ten most abundant clones make up roughly 0.3% of the sample.

The sequence joins TRBV15 to TRBJ1-2; the D gene is not confidently resolved. The source is a newborn girl in good health. The sequencing sample was made of cord blood. The CDR3 reads CATSRGRVALYGYTF. The sequenced DNA: TGTGCCACCAGCAGAGGTCGCGTGGCTCTCTATGGCTACACCTTC.